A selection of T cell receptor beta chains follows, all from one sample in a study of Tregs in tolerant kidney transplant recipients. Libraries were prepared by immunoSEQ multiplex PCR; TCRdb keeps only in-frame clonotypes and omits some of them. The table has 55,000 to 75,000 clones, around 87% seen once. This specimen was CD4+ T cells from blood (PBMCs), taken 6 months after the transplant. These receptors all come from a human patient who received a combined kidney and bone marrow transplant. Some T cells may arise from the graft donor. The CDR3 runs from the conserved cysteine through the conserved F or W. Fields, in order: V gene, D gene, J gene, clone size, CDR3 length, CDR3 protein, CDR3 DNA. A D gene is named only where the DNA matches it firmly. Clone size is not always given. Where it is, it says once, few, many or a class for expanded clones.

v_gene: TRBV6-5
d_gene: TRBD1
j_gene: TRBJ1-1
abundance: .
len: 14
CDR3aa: CASSRDRLNTEAFF
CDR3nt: TGTGCCAGCAGTCGGGACAGGCTGAACACTGAAGCTTTCTTT

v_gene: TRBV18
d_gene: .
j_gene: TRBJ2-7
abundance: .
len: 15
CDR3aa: CASSPPRRGPYEQYF
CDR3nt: TGTGCCAGCTCACCACCGCGGAGAGGGCCCTACGAGCAGTACTTC

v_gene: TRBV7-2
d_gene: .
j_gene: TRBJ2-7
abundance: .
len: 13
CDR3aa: CASSLDNNYEQYF
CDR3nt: TGTGCCAGCAGCTTAGACAACAATTACGAGCAGTACTTC

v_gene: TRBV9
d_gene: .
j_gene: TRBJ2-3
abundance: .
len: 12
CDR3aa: CASSALTDTQYF
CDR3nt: TGTGCCAGCAGCGCCCTGACAGATACGCAGTATTTT

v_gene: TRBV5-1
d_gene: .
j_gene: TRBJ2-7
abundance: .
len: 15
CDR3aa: CASSLEGLSSYEQYF
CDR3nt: TGCGCCAGCAGCTTGGAGGGGCTCAGCTCCTACGAGCAGTACTTC

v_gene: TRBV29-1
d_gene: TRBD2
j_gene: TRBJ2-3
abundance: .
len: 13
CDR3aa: CSVQTSVADTQYF
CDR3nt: TGCAGCGTCCAGACTAGCGTGGCAGATACGCAGTATTTT

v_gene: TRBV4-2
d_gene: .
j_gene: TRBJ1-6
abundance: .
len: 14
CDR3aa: CASSQGGGDSPLHF
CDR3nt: TGTGCCAGCAGCCAAGGGGGCGGGGATTCACCCCTCCACTTT

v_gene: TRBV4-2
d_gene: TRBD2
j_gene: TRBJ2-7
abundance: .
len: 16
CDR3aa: CASSPETSGRIYEQYF
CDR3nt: TGTGCCAGCAGCCCGGAGACTAGCGGGAGAATCTACGAGCAGTACTTC

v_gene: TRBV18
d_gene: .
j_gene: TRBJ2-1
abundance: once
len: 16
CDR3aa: CASSPAPVLIDNEQFF
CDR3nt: TGTGCCAGCTCACCAGCACCTGTGCTAATAGACAATGAGCAGTTCTTC

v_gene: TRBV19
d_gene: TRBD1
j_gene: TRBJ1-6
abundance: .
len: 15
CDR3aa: CASSIDRQGDSPLHF
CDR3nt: TGTGCCAGTAGTATAGACAGACAGGGCGATTCCCCCCTCCACTTT